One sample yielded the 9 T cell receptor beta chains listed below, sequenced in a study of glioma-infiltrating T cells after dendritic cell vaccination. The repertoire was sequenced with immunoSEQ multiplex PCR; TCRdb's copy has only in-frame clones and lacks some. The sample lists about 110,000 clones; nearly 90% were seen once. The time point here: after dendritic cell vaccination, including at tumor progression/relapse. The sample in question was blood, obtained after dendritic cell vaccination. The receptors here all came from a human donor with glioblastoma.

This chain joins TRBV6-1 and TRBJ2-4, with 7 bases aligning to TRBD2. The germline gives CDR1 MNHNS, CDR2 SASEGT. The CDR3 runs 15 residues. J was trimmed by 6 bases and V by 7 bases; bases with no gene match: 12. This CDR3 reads CASIEVAGVRNIQYF. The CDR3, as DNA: TGTGCCAGCATTGAGGTGGCGGGAGTGAGAAACATTCAGTACTTC.

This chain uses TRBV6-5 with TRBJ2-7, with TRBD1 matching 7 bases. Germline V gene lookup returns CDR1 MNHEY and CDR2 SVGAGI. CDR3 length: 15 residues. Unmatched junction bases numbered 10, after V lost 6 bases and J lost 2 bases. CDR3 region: CASRPYRGSTYEQYF. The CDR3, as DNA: TGTGCCAGCAGGCCTTACAGGGGCTCCACCTACGAGCAGTACTTC.

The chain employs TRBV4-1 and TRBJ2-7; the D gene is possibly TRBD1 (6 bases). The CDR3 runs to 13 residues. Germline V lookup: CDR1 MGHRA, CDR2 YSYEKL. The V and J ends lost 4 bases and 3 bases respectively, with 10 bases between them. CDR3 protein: CASSRGQNYEQYF. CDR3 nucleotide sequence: TGCGCCAGCAGCCGAGGACAGAACTACGAGCAGTACTTC.

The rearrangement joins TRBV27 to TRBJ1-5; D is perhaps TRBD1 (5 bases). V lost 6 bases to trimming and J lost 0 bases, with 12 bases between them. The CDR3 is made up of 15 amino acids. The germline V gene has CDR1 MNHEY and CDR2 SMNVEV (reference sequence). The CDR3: CASRHDGGSNQPQHF. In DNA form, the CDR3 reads TGTGCCAGCAGACACGACGGGGGTAGCAATCAGCCCCAGCATTTT.

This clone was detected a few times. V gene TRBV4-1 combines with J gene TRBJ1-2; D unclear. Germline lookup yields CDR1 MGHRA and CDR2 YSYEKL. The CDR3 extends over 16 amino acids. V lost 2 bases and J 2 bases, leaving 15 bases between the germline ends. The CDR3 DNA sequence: TGCGCCAGCAGCCAACTCCCCGCTGGGCCCAACTATGGCTACACCTTC. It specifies CASSQLPAGPNYGYTF.

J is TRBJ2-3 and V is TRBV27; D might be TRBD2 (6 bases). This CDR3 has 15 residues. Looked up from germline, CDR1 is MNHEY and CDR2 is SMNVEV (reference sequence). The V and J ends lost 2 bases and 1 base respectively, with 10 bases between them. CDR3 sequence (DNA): TGTGCCAGCAGTTTAAAGATAGCGGGCACAGATACGCAGTATTTT. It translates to CASSLKIAGTDTQYF.

This CDR3 is CASSESAGSGNQPQHF. The CDR3 bases are TGTGCCAGCAGTGAAAGCGCAGGGTCGGGCAATCAGCCCCAGCATTTT. This chain links TRBV6-1 with TRBJ1-5; D is possibly TRBD1 (5 bases). Trimming left V 2 bases short and J 2 bases short, with 13 bases between. Germline CDR1 and CDR2: MNHNS and SASEGT. The CDR3 length is 16 residues.

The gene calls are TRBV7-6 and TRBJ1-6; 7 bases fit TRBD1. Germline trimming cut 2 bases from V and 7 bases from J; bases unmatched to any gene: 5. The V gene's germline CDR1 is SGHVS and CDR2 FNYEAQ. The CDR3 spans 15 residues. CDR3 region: CASSLRTGENSPLHF. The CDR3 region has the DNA TGTGCCAGCAGCTTAAGGACAGGCGAGAATTCACCCCTCCACTTT.

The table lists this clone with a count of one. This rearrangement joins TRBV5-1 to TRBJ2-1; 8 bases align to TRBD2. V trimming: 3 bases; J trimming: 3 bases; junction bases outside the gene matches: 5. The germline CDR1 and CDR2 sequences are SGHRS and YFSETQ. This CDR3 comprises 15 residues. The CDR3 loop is CASSSTGTSYNEQFF. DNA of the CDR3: TGCGCCAGCAGCTCAACCGGGACTAGCTACAATGAGCAGTTCTTC.